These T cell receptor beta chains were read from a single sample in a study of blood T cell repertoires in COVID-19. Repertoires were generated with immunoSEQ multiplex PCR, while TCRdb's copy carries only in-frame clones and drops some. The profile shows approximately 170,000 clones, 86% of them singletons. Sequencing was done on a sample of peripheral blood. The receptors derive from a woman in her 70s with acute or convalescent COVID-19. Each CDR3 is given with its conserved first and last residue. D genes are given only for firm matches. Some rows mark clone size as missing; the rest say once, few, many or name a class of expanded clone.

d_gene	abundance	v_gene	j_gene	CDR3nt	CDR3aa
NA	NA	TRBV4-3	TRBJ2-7	TGCGCCAGCAGATCCTGGGCCGTAGCCTACGAGCAGTACTTC	CASRSWAVAYEQYF
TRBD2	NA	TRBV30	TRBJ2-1	TGTGCCTGGAGTTTAGCGGGAGGGTGGAGCAATGAGCAGTTCTTC	CAWSLAGGWSNEQFF
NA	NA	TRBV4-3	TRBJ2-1	TGCGCCAGCAGCCAAGGGGGTCTAGCCGACAATGAGCAGTTCTTC	CASSQGGLADNEQFF
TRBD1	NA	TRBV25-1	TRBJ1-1	TGTGCCAGCAGTGAATGGACAGGGGCCACTGAAGCTTTCTTT	CASSEWTGATEAFF
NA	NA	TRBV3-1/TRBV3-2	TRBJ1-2	TGTGCCAGCAGCCAATGGTCAGGGTGGGCCGATGGCTACACCTTC	CASSQWSGWADGYTF
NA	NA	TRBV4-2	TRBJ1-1	TGTGCCAGCAGCCGGAGGGAGGGAGTCAGCACTGAAGCTTTCTTT	CASSRREGVSTEAFF
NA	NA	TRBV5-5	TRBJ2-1	TGTGCCAGCAGCTTGGGTGACAACTCCTACAATGAGCAGTTCTTC	CASSLGDNSYNEQFF
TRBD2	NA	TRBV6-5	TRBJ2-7	TGTGCCAGCCTTCCCCGACTAGCGGGCACCTCCGAGCAGTACTTC	CASLPRLAGTSEQYF
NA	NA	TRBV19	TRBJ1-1	TGTGCCAGTAGTACTACAGGGCCTGAAGCTTTCTTT	CASSTTGPEAFF
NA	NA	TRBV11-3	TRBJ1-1	TGTGCCAGCAGCTTCTCGGGAGGGGTCGGGACTGAAGCTTTCTTT	CASSFSGGVGTEAFF
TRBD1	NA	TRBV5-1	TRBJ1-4	TGCGCCAGCAGCGTGGACAGGGTAGGCGAAAAACTGTTTTTT	CASSVDRVGEKLFF
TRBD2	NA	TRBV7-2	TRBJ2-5	TGTGCCAGCAGCTTTGGAATAGCGGGGGGCGGTGAGACCCAGTACTTC	CASSFGIAGGGETQYF
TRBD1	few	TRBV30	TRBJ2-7	TGTGCCTGGAGTAGGGGGCCCTACGAGCAGTACTTC	CAWSRGPYEQYF
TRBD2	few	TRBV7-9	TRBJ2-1	TGTGCCAGCAGCCTACCAACCGGGACTAGCGTAGACAATGAGCAGTTCTTC	CASSLPTGTSVDNEQFF
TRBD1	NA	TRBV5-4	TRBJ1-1	TGTGCCAGCAGAAGGGGGGGACAGGCGAACACTGAAGCTTTCTTT	CASRRGGQANTEAFF
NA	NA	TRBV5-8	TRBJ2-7	TGTGCCAGCAGCTTTGACAGGTTCAACGAGCAGTACTTC	CASSFDRFNEQYF
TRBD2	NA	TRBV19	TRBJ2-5	TGTGCCAGTAGTATAGATGGGACTAGCGAGACCCAGTACTTC	CASSIDGTSETQYF
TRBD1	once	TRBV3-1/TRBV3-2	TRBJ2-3	TGTGCCAGCAGCCCTTCGAGGACAGGGCGAGATACGCAGTATTTT	CASSPSRTGRDTQYF
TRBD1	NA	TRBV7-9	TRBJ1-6	TGTGCCAGCAGCTTGTCCAGACAGGGCCCTTCACCCCTCCACTTT	CASSLSRQGPSPLHF
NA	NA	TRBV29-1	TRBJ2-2	TGCAGCGTTGAAGATCTCCGCACCGGGGAGCTGTTTTTT	CSVEDLRTGELFF
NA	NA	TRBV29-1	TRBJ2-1	TGCAGCGTTGGGAGGGGCGCGGGTCCGGATGAGCAGTTCTTC	CSVGRGAGPDEQFF
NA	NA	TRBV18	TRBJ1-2	TGTGCCAGCTCACGCGAGGACAGCAACTATGGCTACACCTTC	CASSREDSNYGYTF
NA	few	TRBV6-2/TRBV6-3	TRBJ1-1	TGTGCCAGCCGCCACGGGACAACCTCCACTGAAGCTTTCTTT	CASRHGTTSTEAFF
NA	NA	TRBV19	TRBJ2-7	TGTGCCAGTAGTAGGGCCGGTACCTACGAGCAGTACTTC	CASSRAGTYEQYF
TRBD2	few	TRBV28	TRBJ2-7	TGTGCCAGCTTGCAGGGCTCAGCGGGAAACCACGAGCAGTACTTC	CASLQGSAGNHEQYF
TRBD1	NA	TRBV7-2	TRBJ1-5	TGTGCCAGCAGCCTCGGGACAGCTGGGAATCAGCCCCAGCATTTT	CASSLGTAGNQPQHF
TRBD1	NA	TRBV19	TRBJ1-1	TGTGCCAGTACCTTATCCGACAGGGGGGGTGAAGCTTTCTTT	CASTLSDRGGEAFF
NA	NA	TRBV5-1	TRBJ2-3	TGCGCCAGCAGCTTGGGAGACAGGAGCACAGATACGCAGTATTTT	CASSLGDRSTDTQYF
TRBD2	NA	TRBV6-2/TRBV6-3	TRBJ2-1	TGTGCCAGCAGTTACGGGCTAGCGGGGGTCAATGAGCAGTTCTTC	CASSYGLAGVNEQFF
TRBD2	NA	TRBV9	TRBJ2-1	TGTGCCAGCACGGCGGGGGGCGGAAGCTCCTACAATGAGCAGTTCTTC	CASTAGGGSSYNEQFF
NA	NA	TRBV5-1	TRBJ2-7	TGCGCCAGCAGCTTGTTGGGCGAATACGAGCAGTACTTC	CASSLLGEYEQYF
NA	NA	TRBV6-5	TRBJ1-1	TGTGCCAGCAGTCCCCTCGGGGGACCTAACACTGAAGCTTTCTTT	CASSPLGGPNTEAFF
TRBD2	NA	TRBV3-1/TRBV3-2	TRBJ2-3	TGTGCCAGCAGCCTTACTTCTAGCGGGGGGGCCAGAGATACGCAGTATTTT	CASSLTSSGGARDTQYF
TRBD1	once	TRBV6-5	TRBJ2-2	TGTGCCAGCAGACGGACAGGGAACACCGGGGAGCTGTTTTTT	CASRRTGNTGELFF
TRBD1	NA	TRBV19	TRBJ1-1	TGTGCCAGTAGTATAGATCCCAGGGGGCGATACAACACTGAAGCTTTCTTT	CASSIDPRGRYNTEAFF
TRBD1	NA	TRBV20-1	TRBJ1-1	TGCAGTGCTAGTTGGGACAGGAACACTGAAGCTTTCTTT	CSASWDRNTEAFF
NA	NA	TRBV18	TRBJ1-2	TGTGCCAGCTCACCATTGGACACTGACTATGGCTACACCTTC	CASSPLDTDYGYTF
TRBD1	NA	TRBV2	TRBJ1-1	TGTGCCAGCAGGGGTAGGGGGCCGGGTATCACTGAAGCTTTCTTT	CASRGRGPGITEAFF
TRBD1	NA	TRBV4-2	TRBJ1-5	TGTGCCAGCAGCCAAGAATCGGGACAGGCGTATCAGCCCCAGCATTTT	CASSQESGQAYQPQHF
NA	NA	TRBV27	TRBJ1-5	TGTGCCAGCAGTTTACGAGGGTCCGCGCGAATCAATCAGCCCCAGCATTTT	CASSLRGSARINQPQHF
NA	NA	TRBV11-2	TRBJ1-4	TGTGCCAGCAGCCGACGGGGGACTCTTAATGAAAAACTGTTTTTT	CASSRRGTLNEKLFF
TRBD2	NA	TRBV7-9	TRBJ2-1	TGTGCCAGCAGCCGGACTAGCGGGCCCAATGAGCAGTTCTTC	CASSRTSGPNEQFF
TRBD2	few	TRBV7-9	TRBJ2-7	TGTGCCAGCAGCTGGGGTAGCGGGAGCTCCGAGCAGTACTTC	CASSWGSGSSEQYF
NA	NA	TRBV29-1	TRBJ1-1	TGCAGCGTTGAGTTTGACAGGTTGAACACTGAAGCTTTCTTT	CSVEFDRLNTEAFF
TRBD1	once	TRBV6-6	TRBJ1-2	TGTGCCAGCAGTAGATCACCAGGGACAGGGCGGACTAACTATGGCTACACCTTC	CASSRSPGTGRTNYGYTF
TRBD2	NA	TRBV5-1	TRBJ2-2	TGCGCCAGCAGGCCCCCGGGACTAGCGGGGGACAACACCGGGGAGCTGTTTTTT	CASRPPGLAGDNTGELFF
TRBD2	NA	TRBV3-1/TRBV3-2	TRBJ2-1	TGTGCCAGCAGCCAAGATCAGGCGCGGGGGGATGAGCAGTTCTTC	CASSQDQARGDEQFF
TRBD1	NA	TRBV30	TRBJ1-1	TGTGCCTACATGACAGGGGGCGGGCGGGCTTTCTTT	CAYMTGGGRAFF
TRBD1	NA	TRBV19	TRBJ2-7	TGTGCCAGTAGTATGGCCGGGACAGGGGTTTACGAGCAGTACTTC	CASSMAGTGVYEQYF
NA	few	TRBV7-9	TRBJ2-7	TGTGCCAGCATGGACAGATTCTACGAGCAGTACTTC	CASMDRFYEQYF
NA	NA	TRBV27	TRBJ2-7	TGTGCCAGCAGTTTGTACGGGAGAAAAAACGAGCAGTACTTC	CASSLYGRKNEQYF
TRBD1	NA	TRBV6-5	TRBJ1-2	TGTGCCAGCGGGACAGGGTACTATGGCTACACCTTC	CASGTGYYGYTF
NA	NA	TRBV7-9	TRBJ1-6	TGTGCCAGCAGCCCCGGGAGCGCATGGGGCTCCTATAATTCACCCCTCCACTTT	CASSPGSAWGSYNSPLHF
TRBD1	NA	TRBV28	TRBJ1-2	TGTGCCAGCAGGACAGGGACAGTCTATGGCTACACCTTC	CASRTGTVYGYTF
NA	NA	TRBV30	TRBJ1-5	TGTGCCTGGTCTGAGTCGTCTCAGCCCCAGCATTTT	CAWSESSQPQHF
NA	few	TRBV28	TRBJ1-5	TGTGCCAGCACCCGGGTAGGGTGGGTCAGGGGTCAGCCCCAGCATTTT	CASTRVGWVRGQPQHF
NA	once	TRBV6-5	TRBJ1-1	TGTGCCAGCACCCAGTCCGGAGCTAACACTGAAGCTTTCTTT	CASTQSGANTEAFF
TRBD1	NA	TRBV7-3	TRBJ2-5	TGTGCCAGCAGCCCCGGCCCGCGACAGGGGGGAGAGACCCAGTACTTC	CASSPGPRQGGETQYF
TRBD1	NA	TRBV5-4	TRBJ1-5	TGTGCCAGCAGCACCTACGACAGGGGTGGCAATCAGCCCCAGCATTTT	CASSTYDRGGNQPQHF
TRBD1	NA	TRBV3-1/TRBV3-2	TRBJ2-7	TGTGCCAGCAGCCAAGTACAGGGGGCATTTTACGAGCAGTACTTC	CASSQVQGAFYEQYF